Detailed here is one TCR beta chain. 13 Jbeta primers and 60 Vbeta primers were used for the PCR. In the original processing: In a later analysis, the count reached 74 million or so unique TCR beta chains, with 10 million to 14 million shared. Method: immunoSEQ multiplex PCR; TCRdb's copy keeps in-frame clones and lacks some. The V and J calls and clone size come from that table; D and trimming were worked out from the DNA. Among approximately 170,000 clones listed, about four fifths were seen once. Per the germline V gene, CDR1 is SNHLY and CDR2 is FYNNEI. The CDR3 is 14 residues long. The data stem from a study of cytomegalovirus exposure and HLA in healthy donors.

The sequence was collected from a male donor in good health and CMV-seropositive. V is TRBV2 and J is TRBJ2-5; 7 nucleotides match TRBD1. The end of the DNA fits TRBJ2-7 better, so the J call may be wrong. The source material was PBMCs. The CDR3 loop reads CASSDNRGSYEQYF. The CDR3 DNA reads as TGTGCCAGCAGTGATAACAGGGGCTCCTACGAGCAGTACTTC.